Each of the 23 T cell receptor beta chains below was sequenced from the same sample in a study of CD8 T cells in ankylosing spondylitis. TCRdb called the 5' RACE reads again in MiXCR, with one record for every CDR3 protein. The repertoire includes 200,000 to 250,000 distinct CDR3 sequences, around 11% of them detected once, and less than 8% sits in the top ten. Input material: blood, either unsorted or a sorted T cell fraction (not recorded which). These receptors came from a male donor with ankylosing spondylitis or in good health (not recorded which).

This clonotype was seen many times. This chain connects TRBV12-3 or TRBV12-4 to TRBJ1-2; no clear D gene. The length of the CDR3 is 15 residues. V lost 4 bases, J lost 8 bases, and 20 bases lay in between. CDR3 bases: TGTGCCAGCAGTTCCAGCCCCACGGCTCTACGGGGCTACACCTTC. Translation gives CASSSSPTALRGYTF.

The rearrangement links TRBV7-2 to TRBJ2-5; no definite D call. This CDR3 spans 18 amino acids. The ends were cut back, 1 base at V and 3 bases at J, with 21 bases in the middle. Per the germline V gene, CDR1 is SGHTA and CDR2 is FQGNSA. The CDR3 protein is CASSLEVRGVLQKETQYF. CDR3 coding DNA: TGTGCCAGCAGCTTAGAAGTTCGCGGAGTCCTTCAAAAAGAGACCCAGTACTTC.

The V gene is TRBV27, the J gene TRBJ2-1; 7 nucleotides agree with TRBD2. CDR1 is MNHEY, CDR2 SMNVEV, per germline (reference sequence). The CDR3 extends over 12 amino acids. Trimming took 3 bases from V and 15 from J; bases not matched to a gene: 8. Here the CDR3 DNA reads TGTGCCAGCAGTTTCCCCGGACTAGGCTGGTTCTTC. It translates to CASSFPGLGWFF.

This clonotype was counted at least ten times. The rearrangement uses TRBV29-1 and TRBJ2-7; TRBD1 aligns across 9 bases. V shed 5 bases, J shed 5 bases, and the junction held 10 bases outside the gene matches. CDR1 SQVTM and CDR2 ANQGSEA come from the germline V gene. This CDR3 spans 14 amino acids. CDR3 in DNA: TGCAGCGTTCTACCCGCGGGGACAGGGCACGAGCAGTACTTC. Translation: CSVLPAGTGHEQYF.

This clonotype was detected ten times or more. Here the CDR3 DNA reads TGTGCCACCCGATGGGACAGACAATACGAGCAGTACTTC. As protein: CATRWDRQYEQYF. This sequence joins TRBV10-3 and TRBJ2-7; TRBD1 aligns across 7 bases. This CDR3 is 13 amino acids long. The V and J ends lost 10 bases and 4 bases, in that order; junction bases with no gene match: 10. The germline CDR1 and CDR2 sequences are ENHRY and SYGVKD.

This clonotype was observed at least ten times. The chain uses TRBV20-1 and TRBJ1-5; TRBD1 is a possible D gene (6 bases). CDR1 is DFQATT and CDR2 is SNEGSKA in the germline V gene (reference sequence). Trimming shortened V by 3 bases and J by 8 bases, and 20 bases separated the two germline ends. The CDR3 is 15 amino acids. CDR3 loop: CSASLPAGGSEPQHF. CDR3 nucleotide sequence: TGCAGTGCTAGCCTCCCGGCCGGGGGCAGTGAGCCCCAGCATTTT.

This clonotype showed up many times. The chain combines TRBV5-1 with TRBJ1-2; 7 nucleotides agree with TRBD1. Germline CDR1 is SGHRS and CDR2 is YFSETQ. The CDR3 runs 15 residues. J gave up 3 bases and V 1 base, and 6 bases lay outside the gene matches. The CDR3 DNA follows: TGCGCCAGCAGCTTGTCCGACAGGGATCACTATGGCTACACCTTC. Encoded protein: CASSLSDRDHYGYTF.

This clonotype was recorded a few times. J is TRBJ2-1 and V is TRBV5-1, with 9 bases matching TRBD2. CDR1 and CDR2 from the germline V gene are SGHRS and YFSETQ. This CDR3 region has 15 residues. V trimming: 4 bases; J trimming: 10 bases; junction bases outside the gene matches: 12. The CDR3 DNA sequence: TGCGCCAGCAGCCCCGATGGCGGGAGGGCCCTAGAGCAGTTCTTC. It encodes CASSPDGGRALEQFF.

At least ten counts were recorded for this clonotype. The chain combines TRBV5-1 with TRBJ1-1, with a weak D call TRBD1 (6 bases). The germline V gene encodes CDR1 SGHRS and CDR2 YFSETQ. The CDR3 length is 15 residues. V lost 1 base and J lost 11, with 21 bases in between. The CDR3, as DNA: TGCGCCAGCAGCTTGTGGGGGGGCCGCGGCCAAGACGCTTTCTTT. Protein: CASSLWGGRGQDAFF. The full variable domain, in which reference TRBV5-1 and TRBJ1-1 provide the parts outside the CDR3, is KAGVTQTPRYLIKTRGQQVTLSCSPISGHRSVSWYQQTPGQGLQFLFEYFSETQRNKGNFPGRFSGRQFSNSRSEMNVSTLELGDSALYLCASSLWGGRGQDAFFGQGTRLTVV.

This clonotype was seen repeatedly, ten times or more. The V gene is TRBV20-1, the J gene TRBJ1-5; D might be TRBD1 (5 bases). Trimming removed 2 bases at V and 5 bases at J, with 19 bases between. The CDR3 has 16 residues. CDR1 and CDR2 from the germline V gene are DFQATT and SNEGSKA (reference sequence). CDR3: CSARSTRDYGHQPQHF. In DNA, the CDR3 is TGCAGTGCTAGAAGTACCCGGGACTACGGGCATCAGCCCCAGCATTTT.

The chain couples TRBV4-1 to TRBJ2-2, with TRBD1 identical over 8 bases. This CDR3 comprises 18 residues. V lost 1 base and J lost 1; bases outside the gene matches: 8. CDR1 and CDR2 from the germline V gene are MGHRA and YSYEKL. The CDR3 DNA reads TGCGCCAGCAGCCAAGGACAGGCAGGGGGCCGGAACACCGGGGAGCTGTTTTTT. This codes for CASSQGQAGGRNTGELFF.

This clonotype appeared a few times. The gene calls are TRBV5-1 and TRBJ2-1; D not certain. Germline loops: CDR1 SGHRS, CDR2 YFSETQ. The CDR3 runs to 15 residues. Trimming took 1 base from V and 4 from J, leaving 12 bases between them. CDR3 amino acids: CASSLIPLTYNEQFF. The DNA of the CDR3 is TGCGCCAGCAGCTTGATCCCACTGACTTACAATGAGCAGTTCTTC.

This clonotype was seen more than once but under ten times. This chain connects TRBV5-1 to TRBJ2-3; D is possibly TRBD1 or TRBD2 (7 bases each). The CDR3 is 15 residues long. The germline gives CDR1 SGHRS, CDR2 YFSETQ. V lost 4 bases and J lost 0, with 12 bases in between. The CDR3 region has the DNA TGCGCCAGCAGCGGGGGGGACAGTAGCACAGATACGCAGTATTTT. Translated, it gives CASSGGDSSTDTQYF. Full variable domain (missing parts from reference TRBV5-1 and TRBJ2-3): KAGVTQTPRYLIKTRGQQVTLSCSPISGHRSVSWYQQTPGQGLQFLFEYFSETQRNKGNFPGRFSGRQFSNSRSEMNVSTLELGDSALYLCASSGGDSSTDTQYFGPGTRLTVL.

In its sample, this clonotype was seen many times. The CDR3 region is CASSEGPYNEQFF. Written as DNA, the CDR3 is TGTGCCAGCAGTGAGGGGCCCTACAATGAGCAGTTCTTC. The chain couples TRBV6-5 to TRBJ2-1; either TRBD1 or TRBD2 may supply D (5 bases each). Germline V gene data show CDR1 as MNHEY and CDR2 as SVGAGI. CDR3 length equals 13 residues. Trimming left V 5 bases short and J 2 bases short, with 7 bases between.

This clonotype was seen at least ten times. Lacking the conserved final phenylalanine or tryptophan, this CDR3 likely reflects a read error. This chain links TRBV14 with TRBJ2-4; D not resolved. Germline lookup yields CDR1 SGHDN and CDR2 FVKESK. V was clipped by 1 base and J by 9 bases, with 4 bases between them. CDR3 length equals 11 residues. CDR3 loop: CASSQGSIQYL. The CDR3 region has the DNA TGTGCCAGCAGCCAAGGGTCCATTCAGTACCTC.

The CDR3 DNA reads TGTGCCAGCAGCCCTGGGGGGGGGAACTATGGCTACACCTTC. Its protein is CASSPGGGNYGYTF. The V call is TRBV7-2, the J call TRBJ1-2; weak D call: TRBD1 (5 bases). Germline lookup yields CDR1 SGHTA and CDR2 FQGNSA. V lost 5 bases, J lost 2 bases, and 12 bases lay in between. This CDR3 spans 14 amino acids.

This clonotype appeared a few times. The chain carries TRBV10-2 and TRBJ2-1, with D unresolved. The CDR3 contains 12 residues. V lost 1 base and J 8 bases, leaving 6 bases between the germline ends. Germline CDR1 reads WSHSY; CDR2 reads SAAADI. CDR3 residues: CASSELEYEQFF. The DNA for the CDR3 is TGCGCCAGCAGTGAGTTGGAATATGAGCAGTTCTTC.

This clonotype was counted ten times or more. The chain uses TRBV2 and TRBJ2-5; D is uncertain. The CDR3 sequence is 10 residues long. Germline CDR1 and CDR2: SNHLY and FYNNEI. Trimming removed 8 bases at V and 5 bases at J, with 6 bases between. CDR3 region: CASLGETQYF. The CDR3 nucleotides read TGTGCCAGCCTCGGGGAGACCCAGTACTTC.

This clonotype was observed many times. This chain uses TRBV9 with TRBJ1-5; unclear D gene. Trimming removed 4 bases from V and 2 bases from J, with 13 bases in between. The CDR3 consists of 15 residues. Per the germline V gene, CDR1 is SGDLS and CDR2 is YYNGEE. CDR3 loop: CASSPGDGGNQPQHF. CDR3 DNA: TGTGCCAGCAGCCCCGGAGATGGGGGCAATCAGCCCCAGCATTTT.

There are many counts of this clonotype. This rearrangement joins TRBV20-1 to TRBJ2-3; 11 bases are shared with TRBD2. With V trimmed by 3 bases and J by 7 bases, 6 bases remained unmatched. Germline V lookup: CDR1 DFQATT, CDR2 SNEGSKA (reference sequence). The CDR3 is 14 amino acids. Written as DNA, the CDR3 is TGCAGTGCTAGGGAGACTAGCGGGGTAAATACGCAGTATTTT. Residues: CSARETSGVNTQYF.

This clonotype was observed many times. The chain joins TRBV20-1 to TRBJ1-1; a weak D match, TRBD1 (5 bases). CDR1 DFQATT and CDR2 SNEGSKA come from the germline V gene (reference sequence). Trimming shortened V by 0 bases and J by 3 bases, and 14 bases separated the two germline ends. The CDR3 is 15 residues long. The DNA of the CDR3 is TGCAGTGCTAGAGATCCGGCAGGGAGGGACACTGAAGCTTTCTTT. It codes for CSARDPAGRDTEAFF.

This clonotype was picked up many times. DNA of the CDR3: TGCGCCAGCAGTCTTTCCCGGGACAGTAGCTATGGCTACACCTTC. Its translation is CASSLSRDSSYGYTF. The chain links TRBV5-1 to TRBJ1-2, with 7 bases that match TRBD1. J gave up 4 bases and V 5 bases, and 11 bases lay outside the gene matches. Germline CDR1 and CDR2: SGHRS and YFSETQ. CDR3 length equals 15 residues.

This chain connects TRBV7-9 to TRBJ2-6, with D possibly matching TRBD1 (6 bases). The V gene's germline CDR1 is SEHNR and CDR2 FQNEAQ (reference sequence). The V and J ends lost 2 bases and 3 bases respectively, with 11 bases between them. The CDR3 spans 16 residues. CDR3: CASSLLGGLGANVLTF. CDR3 sequence (DNA): TGTGCCAGCAGCTTATTAGGGGGTCTTGGGGCCAACGTCCTGACTTTC. The complete variable domain, with remaining parts taken from reference TRBV7-9 and TRBJ2-6, reads DTGVSQNPRHKITKRGQNVTFRCDPISEHNRLYWYRQTLGQGPEFLTYFQNEAQLEKSRLLSDRFSAERPKGSFSTLEIQRTEQGDSAMYLCASSLLGGLGANVLTFGAGSRLTVL.